A single sample gave rise to the 24 T cell receptor beta chains below, sequenced in a study of blood T cell repertoires in COVID-19. Measured with immunoSEQ multiplex PCR; TCRdb has only the in-frame clones, and not every one. The sample lists some 330,000 clones, around 90% occurring once. Specimen: PBMCs or T cells enriched from blood (not recorded which). The receptors originated from a woman in her thirties who had recovered from COVID-19.

The chain uses TRBV6-5 and TRBJ2-7; 9 bases match TRBD1. Germline CDR1 MNHEY, CDR2 SVGAGI. The ends lost 6 bases at V and 2 bases at J; junction bases unmatched: 2. This CDR3 contains 13 residues. CDR3 protein: CASRGTGTYEQYF. The CDR3 nucleotides are TGTGCCAGCAGGGGGACAGGGACCTACGAGCAGTACTTC.

The V call is TRBV27, the J call TRBJ2-7; D possibly corresponds to TRBD2 (6 bases). The CDR3 extends over 16 amino acids. Germline V gene lookup returns CDR1 MNHEY and CDR2 SMNVEV (reference sequence). V dropped 0 bases and J dropped 6 bases, with 18 bases sitting between them. CDR3 residues: CASSLSARRRGGEQYF. In nucleotides, the CDR3 is TGTGCCAGCAGTTTATCGGCTAGGAGGAGGGGTGGCGAGCAGTACTTC.

This chain links TRBV28 with TRBJ1-2; maybe TRBD1 (5 bases). Germline lookup yields CDR1 MDHEN and CDR2 SYDVKM. The V end lost 7 bases, the J end lost 4 bases, and 13 bases lay between the germline ends. This CDR3 is 13 amino acids long. CDR3 DNA: TGTGCCAGCACCCTGGGCGGGGGCTATGGCTACACCTTC. Translated: CASTLGGGYGYTF.

The rearrangement uses TRBV24-1 and TRBJ2-2; 10 nucleotides line up with TRBD2. Trimming removed 2 bases from V and 6 bases from J; junction bases left unmatched: 8. Germline V gene sequence: CDR1 KGHDR, CDR2 SFDVKD. This CDR3 is 17 amino acids long. The CDR3 DNA reads TGTGCCACCAGTGATTACCGAGCGGGAGGGCCTCCCGGGGAGCTGTTTTTT. Translating gives CATSDYRAGGPPGELFF.

The CDR3 loop is CASSRGLAGPVSYNEQFF. In DNA form, the CDR3 reads TGCGCCAGCAGTCGGGGACTAGCGGGCCCAGTCTCCTACAATGAGCAGTTCTTC. This sequence joins TRBV10-2 and TRBJ2-1; 12 bases map to TRBD2. V dropped 5 bases and J dropped 0; count of bases not matched to a gene: 8. The CDR3 consists of 18 residues. CDR1 WSHSY and CDR2 SAAADI come from the germline V gene.

The genes are TRBV18 and TRBJ1-2; TRBD1 is a possible D gene (6 bases). From germline, CDR1 is KGHSH and CDR2 LQKENI. There are 14 residues in the CDR3. V was trimmed by 4 bases and J by 3 bases, leaving 12 bases between them. The DNA for the CDR3 is TGTGCCAGCTCACTTTCAGGGGATTACTATGGCTACACCTTC. The encoded protein is CASSLSGDYYGYTF.

The rearrangement links TRBV7-2 to TRBJ2-3; TRBD2 agrees at 9 bases. This CDR3 contains 16 residues. Losses at the gene ends were 2 bases for V and 4 bases for J; bases not matched to a gene: 7. Germline V gives CDR1 SGHTA, CDR2 FQGNSA. CDR3 region: CASSLMSGGSSDTQYF. CDR3 sequence (DNA): TGTGCCAGCAGCTTAATGAGCGGGGGGTCTTCAGATACGCAGTATTTT.

The chain joins TRBV10-2 to TRBJ2-1, with a tentative D call TRBD2 (5 bases). Germline loops: CDR1 WSHSY, CDR2 SAAADI. The CDR3 runs 14 residues. Trimming pared 5 bases from V and 0 bases from J, leaving 8 bases between. In DNA, the CDR3 is TGCGCCAGCAGTCCCAGCGGCTCCTACAATGAGCAGTTCTTC. Amino acids: CASSPSGSYNEQFF.

This chain joins TRBV11-3 and TRBJ2-1, with TRBD2 matching 7 bases. The length of the CDR3 is 13 residues. J was trimmed by 5 bases and V by 6 bases; bases with no gene match: 4. Looked up from germline, CDR1 is SGHNT and CDR2 is YENEEA. The chain's CDR3 is CASRGGGNNEQFF. The CDR3, as DNA: TGTGCCAGCAGGGGGGGAGGGAACAATGAGCAGTTCTTC.

This rearrangement joins TRBV24-1 to TRBJ2-6; D might be TRBD1 (5 bases). Germline CDR1 reads KGHDR; CDR2 reads SFDVKD. The CDR3 runs 15 residues. Trimming left V 5 bases short and J 4 bases short, with 11 bases between. CDR3: CATSAQGSGANVLTF. The DNA of the CDR3 is TGTGCCACCAGTGCCCAGGGTTCAGGGGCCAACGTCCTGACTTTC.

The chain uses TRBV6-5 and TRBJ1-4, with a weak D call TRBD1 (6 bases). CDR1 is MNHEY, CDR2 SVGAGI, per germline. V lost 5 bases to trimming and J lost 5 bases, with 12 bases between them. This CDR3 is 14 amino acids long. This chain's CDR3 is CASSRTGRNEKLFF. Here the CDR3 DNA reads TGTGCCAGCAGTAGAACAGGGAGAAATGAAAAACTGTTTTTT.

The genes are TRBV6-5 and TRBJ1-2, with TRBD1 identical over 8 bases. The CDR3 extends over 15 amino acids. The germline CDR1 and CDR2 sequences are MNHEY and SVGAGI. Germline trimming cut 4 bases from V and 4 bases from J; bases unmatched to any gene: 8. The CDR3 here is CASSLGGTGLYGYTF. DNA of the CDR3: TGTGCCAGCAGTTTGGGGGGGACAGGCCTCTATGGCTACACCTTC.

This chain joins TRBV24-1 and TRBJ2-6; D unclear. This CDR3 contains 17 residues. Between the trimmed V and J ends, which lost 0 bases and 0 bases, there was a span of 8 bases. From germline, CDR1 is KGHDR and CDR2 SFDVKD. DNA for the CDR3: TGTGCCACCAGTGATTTGCCCGGTAGCTCTGGGGCCAACGTCCTGACTTTC. As protein: CATSDLPGSSGANVLTF.

The CDR3 loop is CASSPPPSTDTQYF. CDR3 bases: TGTGCCAGCTCACCTCCCCCTAGCACAGATACGCAGTATTTT. V is TRBV18 and J is TRBJ2-3; D is uncertain. Germline V gene data show CDR1 as KGHSH and CDR2 as LQKENI. The CDR3 is 14 residues long. Deletions cut 3 bases from V and 0 bases from J, with 7 bases between.

CDR3 region: CASSGGENYGYTF. CDR3 sequence (DNA): TGTGCCAGCAGCGGGGGGGAAAACTATGGCTACACCTTC. V is TRBV11-2 and J is TRBJ1-2; D might be TRBD1 (5 bases). CDR3 length: 13 residues. Per the germline V gene, CDR1 is SGHAT and CDR2 is FQNNGV. V was clipped by 5 bases and J by 2 bases, with 9 bases between them.

This clone was picked up one time. This sequence joins TRBV5-1 and TRBJ1-1; TRBD1 matches 7 bases. Germline V gene data show CDR1 as SGHRS and CDR2 as YFSETQ. Losses at the gene ends were 0 bases for V and 4 bases for J; bases not matched to a gene: 9. The CDR3 loop spans 16 amino acids. CDR3 sequence (DNA): TGCGCCAGCAGCTTGGAAGGGGGCGGAGGTGTCACTGAAGCTTTCTTT. This gives the protein CASSLEGGGGVTEAFF.

The chain has TRBV13 and TRBJ1-1; D uncertain. CDR1 PRHDT and CDR2 FYEKMQ come from the germline V gene (reference sequence). This CDR3 is built from 13 residues. V was trimmed by 3 bases and J by 6 bases, leaving 11 bases between them. The CDR3 region is CASSFYGVAEAFF. CDR3 nucleotide sequence: TGTGCCAGCAGCTTCTACGGGGTGGCTGAAGCTTTCTTT.

The chain couples TRBV4-1 to TRBJ1-5, with a weak D call TRBD1 (5 bases). Germline V gene sequence: CDR1 MGHRA, CDR2 YSYEKL. The V gene lost 1 base and the J gene lost 1 base, with 11 bases spanning the gap. The CDR3 is made up of 16 amino acids. The DNA of the CDR3 is TGCGCCAGCAGCCAAGGGTCGTCAGGGAGCAATCAGCCCCAGCATTTT. Translating it yields CASSQGSSGSNQPQHF.

The rearrangement links TRBV2 to TRBJ1-5, with 11 bases lining up with TRBD1. The CDR3 loop spans 14 amino acids. Germline CDR1 and CDR2: SNHLY and FYNNEI. The J segment lost 4 bases and the V segment lost 6 bases, leaving 2 bases of the junction unmatched. This chain's CDR3 is CASRRDRGNQPQHF. CDR3 coding DNA: TGTGCCAGCAGACGGGACAGGGGGAATCAGCCCCAGCATTTT.

The chain uses TRBV3-1 (or the pseudogene TRBV3-2) and TRBJ1-1; 9 bases fit TRBD1. The J segment lost 4 bases and the V segment lost 3 bases, leaving 3 bases of the junction unmatched. The germline CDR1 and CDR2 sequences are LGHDT and YNNKEL (reference sequence). This CDR3 has 14 amino acids. The CDR3 here is CASSHPTGGTEAFF. DNA for the CDR3: TGTGCCAGCAGCCACCCGACAGGGGGCACTGAAGCTTTCTTT.

This rearrangement joins TRBV3-1 (or the pseudogene TRBV3-2) to TRBJ2-5; D is perhaps TRBD2 (5 bases). CDR1 and CDR2 from the germline V gene are LGHDT and YNNKEL (reference sequence). V dropped 2 bases and J dropped 3 bases, with 10 bases sitting between them. This CDR3 region has 14 residues. CDR3 sequence reads: CASSQTLLEETQYF. The CDR3 nucleotides are TGTGCCAGCAGCCAAACCCTACTAGAAGAGACCCAGTACTTC.

The gene calls are TRBV7-9 and TRBJ1-4, with 7 bases matching TRBD1. The V gene end was trimmed by 0 bases and the J gene end by 8 bases; junction bases not matched to a gene: 9. This CDR3 comprises 16 residues. Germline CDR1 and CDR2: SEHNR and FQNEAQ (reference sequence). The CDR3 protein is CASSLAVSGGGEKLFF. CDR3 DNA sequence: TGTGCCAGCAGCTTAGCCGTCTCAGGGGGAGGCGAAAAACTGTTTTTT.

The CDR3 region is CASRIGAGVSYEQYF. Here the CDR3 DNA reads TGTGCCAGCAGAATTGGGGCAGGGGTATCGTACGAGCAGTACTTC. The rearrangement joins TRBV28 to TRBJ2-7, with D tentatively TRBD1 (6 bases). With 6 bases removed from V and 4 bases from J, the gap between germline ends came to 19 bases. The CDR3 is 15 amino acids. Germline loops: CDR1 MDHEN, CDR2 SYDVKM.

V is TRBV28 and J is TRBJ1-5; 8 bases agree with TRBD1. J gave up 0 bases and V 6 bases, and 4 bases lay outside the gene matches. This CDR3 is built from 15 residues. Germline values: CDR1 MDHEN, CDR2 SYDVKM. CDR3 residues: CASRRQGSSNQPQHF. CDR3 sequence (DNA): TGTGCCAGCAGACGACAGGGGAGTAGCAATCAGCCCCAGCATTTT.